This T cell receptor beta chain was sequenced in a study of shared clonotypes between healthy human individuals. As defined, naive CD8 cells were CD45RO-negative and positively selected for CCR7, with terminally differentiated effector memory CD45RA+ cells excluded. Measured with immunoSEQ multiplex PCR; TCRdb has only the in-frame clones, and not every one. The repertoire includes about 2 million clones, about 95% of them detected once, and roughly 1.2% sits in the top ten. About this clone: Its antigen is not known. Other DNA sequences of this sample code for an identical CDR3.

CDR1 is SGHNT and CDR2 is YYREEE in the germline V gene (reference sequence). Deletions cut 4 bases from V and 0 bases from J, with 14 bases between. CDR3 length: 15 residues. Whole-study findings and limits: Generation probabilities were higher for clonotypes shared across all four sorted-subset donors than for unshared ones. Of the naive CD4 clonotypes, around 5.2% were shared across a handful of donors. Rarefaction showed sorted-subset sequencing was incomplete despite large depth.

The sequence was collected from a man younger than 35 in good health. The chain employs TRBV5-4 and TRBJ2-7; D possibly matches TRBD1 or TRBD2 (5 bases each). Sequencing was done on a sample of naive CD8+ T cells sorted from blood. Written as DNA, the CDR3 is TGTGCCAGCAGCCCCCTCGGGGCCAGCTCCTACGAGCAGTACTTC. Residues: CASSPLGASSYEQYF.